This T cell receptor beta chain was retrieved from a study of blood T cell repertoires in COVID-19. Study background: Researchers got acute and convalescent COVID-19 samples from the United States, Italy and Spain. Sources were T cells, B-cell-depleted T cells, or PBMCs; the material itself was cDNA or gDNA.

Source study methods: Quantification of nucleated cells was approximated via reference gene primer amplification. Data came from immunoSEQ multiplex PCR; TCRdb stores just in-frame clones and leaves some out. The DNA was the basis for D and trimming; V, J and clone size are from that table. This table holds about 36,000 clones, 85% found once. The CDR3 length is 15 residues. Unmatched junction bases numbered 7, after V lost 2 bases and J lost 9 bases. Germline lookup yields CDR1 SGHTA and CDR2 FQGTGA. J is TRBJ1-6 and V is TRBV7-3; the match to TRBD1 covers 7 bases. The specimen sequenced was peripheral blood. The receptor comes from a human donor in a cohort sampled during active COVID-19. The CDR3, as DNA: TGTGCCAGCAGCTTATCCCGACAGGGAAGTTCACCCCTCCACTTT. This codes for CASSLSRQGSSPLHF.